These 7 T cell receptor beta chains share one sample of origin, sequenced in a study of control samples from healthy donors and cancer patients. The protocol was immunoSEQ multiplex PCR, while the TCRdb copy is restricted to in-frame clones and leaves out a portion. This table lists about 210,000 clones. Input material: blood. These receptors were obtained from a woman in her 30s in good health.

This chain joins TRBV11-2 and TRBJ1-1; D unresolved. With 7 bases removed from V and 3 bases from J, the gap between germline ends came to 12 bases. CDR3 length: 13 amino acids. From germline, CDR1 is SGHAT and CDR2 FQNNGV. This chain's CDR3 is CASKAAMDTEAFF. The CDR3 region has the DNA TGTGCCAGCAAGGCGGCGATGGACACTGAAGCTTTCTTT.

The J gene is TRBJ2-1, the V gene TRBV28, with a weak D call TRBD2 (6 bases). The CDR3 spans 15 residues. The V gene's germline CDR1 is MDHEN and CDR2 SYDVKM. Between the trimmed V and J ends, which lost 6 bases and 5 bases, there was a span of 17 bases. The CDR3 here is CASSPGGELNNEQFF. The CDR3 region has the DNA TGTGCCAGCAGCCCCGGCGGGGAACTGAACAATGAGCAGTTCTTC.

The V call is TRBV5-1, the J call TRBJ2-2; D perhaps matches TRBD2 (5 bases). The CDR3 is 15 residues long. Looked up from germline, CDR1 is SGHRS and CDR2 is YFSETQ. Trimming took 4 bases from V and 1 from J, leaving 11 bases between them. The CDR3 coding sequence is TGCGCCAGCAGCCCCGAACGGGGGAACACCGGGGAGCTGTTTTTT. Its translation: CASSPERGNTGELFF.

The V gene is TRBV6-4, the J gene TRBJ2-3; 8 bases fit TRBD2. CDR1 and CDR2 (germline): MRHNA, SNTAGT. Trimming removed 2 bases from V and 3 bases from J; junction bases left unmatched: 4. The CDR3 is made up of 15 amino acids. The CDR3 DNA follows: TGTGCCAGCAGTGACAACGGGGGGGAGACAGATACGCAGTATTTT. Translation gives CASSDNGGETDTQYF.

This CDR3 is CASSTHRAGGHEQYF. CDR3 DNA: TGTGCCAGTAGTACCCACCGGGCAGGGGGTCACGAGCAGTACTTC. This chain uses TRBV19 with TRBJ2-7; 7 bases match TRBD1. This CDR3 has 15 residues. The germline V gene has CDR1 LNHDA and CDR2 SQIVND (reference sequence). V shed 4 bases and J 5 bases; nucleotides not matched to a gene: 11.

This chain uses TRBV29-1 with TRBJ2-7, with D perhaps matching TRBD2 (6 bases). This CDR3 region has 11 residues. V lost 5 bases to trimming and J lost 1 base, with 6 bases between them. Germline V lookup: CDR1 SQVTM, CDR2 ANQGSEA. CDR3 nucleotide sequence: TGCAGCGTTCGGGGGTCCTACGAGCAGTACTTC. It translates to CSVRGSYEQYF.

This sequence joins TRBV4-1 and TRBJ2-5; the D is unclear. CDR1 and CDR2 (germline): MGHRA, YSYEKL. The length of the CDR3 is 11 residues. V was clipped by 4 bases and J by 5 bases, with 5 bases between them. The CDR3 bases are TGCGCCAGCAGCCGTGGTGAGACCCAGTACTTC. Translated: CASSRGETQYF.